A selection of T cell receptor beta chains follows, all from one sample in a study of blood T cell repertoires in COVID-19. Method: immunoSEQ multiplex PCR; TCRdb's copy keeps in-frame clones and lacks some. The top ten clones hold about 11% of a sample with around 140,000 clones, over 80% of them seen once. Sequences were obtained from peripheral blood. Receptor source: a man aged 55 to 70 with active or convalescent COVID-19. Each CDR3 is given with its conserved first and last residue. A D gene is named only where the DNA matches it firmly. Expanded clones get a size class; other rows say once, few or many, or leave the size out.

TRBJ2-7	TRBD1	.	TRBV19	TGTGCCAGTAGTCACGGACAGGGGGGGACCTCCGAGCAGTACTTC	CASSHGQGGTSEQYF
TRBJ1-4	TRBD1	.	TRBV5-1	TGCGCCAGCAGCTCCGGGACAGGAAGTGAAAAACTGTTTTTT	CASSSGTGSEKLFF
TRBJ1-1	.	.	TRBV19	TGTGCCAGTAGTATAGTTGAAAAGGGCCCCGGGAGGACTGAAGCTTTCTTT	CASSIVEKGPGRTEAFF
TRBJ1-5	TRBD1	.	TRBV7-2	TGTGCCAGCAGCTTGACAGGGCTAAGCAATCAGCCCCAGCATTTT	CASSLTGLSNQPQHF
TRBJ1-5	TRBD1	.	TRBV2	TGTGCCAGCAGGGACAGGCTGGGCAATCAGCCCCAGCATTTT	CASRDRLGNQPQHF
TRBJ1-4	TRBD1	.	TRBV4-2	TGTGCCAGCAGCCAAGCTACAGGGGGTGGAGGTAATGAAAAACTGTTTTTT	CASSQATGGGGNEKLFF
TRBJ2-3	TRBD2	.	TRBV11-3	TGTGCCAGCAGCTTACAAGCGGGATCCGATACGCAGTATTTT	CASSLQAGSDTQYF
TRBJ1-6	.	.	TRBV19	TGTGCCAGTAGAGGAAGAGGATCACCCCTCCACTTT	CASRGRGSPLHF
TRBJ2-7	.	few	TRBV27	TGTGCCAGCAGTTTAAGAGGCTACGAGCAGTACTTC	CASSLRGYEQYF
TRBJ2-1	TRBD1	.	TRBV6-2/TRBV6-3	TGTGCCAGCAGTTGGGGACAGGCCTCCTACAATGAGCAGTTCTTC	CASSWGQASYNEQFF
TRBJ2-1	.	.	TRBV2	TGTGCCAGCAGCCTACTCCAGGAGGGTGAGCAGTTCTTC	CASSLLQEGEQFF
TRBJ2-5	TRBD1	few	TRBV7-6	TGTGCCAGCAGCCCCGTCCTGGGACAGGGTGGGGGAGCCCAAGAGACCCAGTACTTC	CASSPVLGQGGGAQETQYF
TRBJ2-5	TRBD2	.	TRBV3-1/TRBV3-2	TGTGCCAGCAGCCAAGGGGTTCTAGCGGGATACGAAGAGACCCAGTACTTC	CASSQGVLAGYEETQYF
TRBJ2-7	TRBD1	.	TRBV28	TGTGCCAGCAGCCGGCCCGGGACAGGGAACTTCGAGCAGTACTTC	CASSRPGTGNFEQYF
TRBJ2-3	TRBD1	.	TRBV4-1	TGCGCCAGCAGCCAGACCCCGGGACAGGGAGGATTCACAGATACGCAGTATTTT	CASSQTPGQGGFTDTQYF
TRBJ1-1	TRBD1	.	TRBV12-3/TRBV12-4	TGTGCCAGCAGTCTGACAGGGTCAACTGAAGCTTTCTTT	CASSLTGSTEAFF
TRBJ1-1	TRBD1	once	TRBV10-3	TGTGCCATCCGGGCCAGGGGGTATGAGGGTGAAGCTTTCTTT	CAIRARGYEGEAFF
TRBJ2-7	.	.	TRBV28	TGTGCCAGCAGTTTAGCACAGGCAGTCTACGAGCAGTACTTC	CASSLAQAVYEQYF
TRBJ1-5	.	.	TRBV7-8	TGTGCCAGCAGCTTCTGGGGGCCGGGCAATCAGCCCCAGCATTTT	CASSFWGPGNQPQHF
TRBJ1-5	.	.	TRBV7-9	TGTGCCAGCAGCCAGACGGAGAGTAGTCCCCAGCATTTT	CASSQTESSPQHF
TRBJ2-1	.	.	TRBV6-2/TRBV6-3	TGTGCCAGCAGTTTTGGGGACTTCAGGGTTGGCGCCTACAATGAGCAGTTCTTC	CASSFGDFRVGAYNEQFF
TRBJ1-5	TRBD1	.	TRBV27	TGTGCCAGCAGGCAACAGGGGAAAGGTCAGCCCCAGCATTTT	CASRQQGKGQPQHF
TRBJ1-2	.	.	TRBV28	TGTGCCAGCAGTTTGGGGCAGGAGTATGGCTACACCTTC	CASSLGQEYGYTF
TRBJ2-7	TRBD1	.	TRBV19	TGTGCCAGTAGAGGACAGGGGGCGGGTTACGAGCAGTACTTC	CASRGQGAGYEQYF
TRBJ2-5	.	.	TRBV19	TGTGCCAGTAGTGGCAGACAGACACCCCAAGAGACCCAGTACTTC	CASSGRQTPQETQYF
TRBJ2-6	.	.	TRBV5-1	TGCGCCAGCAGCTTGGTGACAGCTACTTCTGGGGCCAACGTCCTGACTTTC	CASSLVTATSGANVLTF
TRBJ1-5	.	once	TRBV4-3	TGCGCCAGCAGCCAAGTACATTACGGGAATCAGCCCCAGCATTTT	CASSQVHYGNQPQHF
TRBJ2-2	TRBD1	.	TRBV19	TGTGCCAGTAGTATACAGGACAGGGGGTTCACCGGGGAGCTGTTTTTT	CASSIQDRGFTGELFF
TRBJ2-6	.	.	TRBV25-1	TGTGCCAGCAGTCTCTCGAGCTCTGGGGCCAACGTCCTGACTTTC	CASSLSSSGANVLTF
TRBJ2-2	TRBD2	.	TRBV4-1	TGCGCCAGCAGCCAGGCGACAAGTTTTGCTAGCGGGAGGGTCACCGGGGAGCTGTTTTTT	CASSQATSFASGRVTGELFF
TRBJ1-4	.	.	TRBV5-1	TGCGCCAGCAGCTTGCCCACAGGCGCTTCAACTAATGAAAAACTGTTTTTT	CASSLPTGASTNEKLFF
TRBJ2-3	.	.	TRBV11-2	TGTGCCAGCACCCGAGGGACTAGCACAGATACGCAGTATTTT	CASTRGTSTDTQYF
TRBJ2-5	TRBD1	once	TRBV10-3	TGTGCCATCAGGAGCACAGGGGCCCTTTCTCAAGAGACCCAGTACTTC	CAIRSTGALSQETQYF
TRBJ2-3	TRBD2	.	TRBV28	TGTGCCAGCAGATTAGCGGGGGGCACAGATACGCAGTATTTT	CASRLAGGTDTQYF
TRBJ2-1	.	.	TRBV7-9	TGTGCCAGCAGCCCAAAACAGGGCTACAATGAGCAGTTCTTC	CASSPKQGYNEQFF
TRBJ2-7	.	.	TRBV7-9	TGTGCCAGCAGCCGGGACACTTCCTACGAGCAGTACTTC	CASSRDTSYEQYF
TRBJ2-5	TRBD1	.	TRBV19	TGTGCCAGTAGCCCGGGACAGGGAACGGGAGAGACCCAGTACTTC	CASSPGQGTGETQYF
TRBJ2-1	TRBD2	.	TRBV5-1	TGCGCCAGCAGCCGGACTAGCGGGAGGGCCCTTATTGATGAGCAGTTCTTC	CASSRTSGRALIDEQFF
TRBJ1-2	TRBD1	.	TRBV24-1	TGTGCCACCAGTGATCGGACAGGGGGCGGCTATGGCTACACCTTC	CATSDRTGGGYGYTF
TRBJ2-4	TRBD1	.	TRBV29-1	TGCAGCGCAAGACAGGGGGGAAACATTCAGTACTTC	CSARQGGNIQYF
TRBJ1-1	TRBD1	once	TRBV28	TGTGCCAGCAAACAGGGGTCTGAAGCTTTCTTT	CASKQGSEAFF
TRBJ2-3	TRBD2	.	TRBV19	TGTGCCAGTAGTATCTTTCTAGCGGAGGGATACACAGATACGCAGTATTTT	CASSIFLAEGYTDTQYF
TRBJ2-7	TRBD2	.	TRBV5-4	TGTGCCAGCAGCTTGAGTCTAGCGGGATACTCCTACGAGCAGTACTTC	CASSLSLAGYSYEQYF
TRBJ1-1	.	.	TRBV6-5	TGTGCCAGCAGTAGACGCAGGGCCATGAACACTGAAGCTTTCTTT	CASSRRRAMNTEAFF
TRBJ1-4	TRBD1	.	TRBV11-2	TGTGCCAGCAGCTCCTGGGGACAGGGTGAAAAACTGTTTTTT	CASSSWGQGEKLFF
TRBJ2-5	TRBD1	.	TRBV6-5	TGTGCCACCACAGGGGCGCGAGGGGAGACCCAGTACTTC	CATTGARGETQYF
TRBJ1-6	TRBD1	.	TRBV5-6	TGTGCCAGCCAAGATACAGGGGATTCACCCCTCCACTTT	CASQDTGDSPLHF
TRBJ1-4	.	.	TRBV27	TGTGCCAGCAGTTCCTGGCTAAGGGGTACTAATGAAAAACTGTTTTTT	CASSSWLRGTNEKLFF
TRBJ2-3	TRBD1	.	TRBV5-6	TGTGCCAGCAGCACGGGACAGACAGATACGCAGTATTTT	CASSTGQTDTQYF
TRBJ1-1	TRBD1	.	TRBV5-1	TGCGCCAGCAGCGGAAACAGGGGGCTCAACACTGAAGCTTTCTTT	CASSGNRGLNTEAFF
TRBJ2-1	TRBD2	.	TRBV30	TGTGCCTGGAGTAGACTAGCCGGTTCCTACAATGAGCAGTTCTTC	CAWSRLAGSYNEQFF
TRBJ1-5	TRBD1	.	TRBV5-1	TGCGCCAGCAGCTTAACAGGGGGTCTCAATCAGCCCCAGCATTTT	CASSLTGGLNQPQHF
TRBJ2-5	TRBD1	.	TRBV28	TGTGCCAGCACCTTCCCCGGGACAGGGGGTGGTGAGACCCAGTACTTC	CASTFPGTGGGETQYF
TRBJ2-2	TRBD1	.	TRBV13	TGTGCCAGCAGCCCTGTCAGGGGGTGGTCCGGGGAGCTGTTTTTT	CASSPVRGWSGELFF
TRBJ2-1	.	.	TRBV2	TGTGCCAGCCGCTCCGGGACTCCACAGTTCTTC	CASRSGTPQFF
TRBJ2-7	.	.	TRBV6-5	TGTGCCAGCACGTGGTTTAGCTCCTACGAGCAGTACTTC	CASTWFSSYEQYF
TRBJ2-5	.	.	TRBV5-5	TGTGCCAGCAGCTGGGGACTGGATCAAGAGACCCAGTACTTC	CASSWGLDQETQYF
TRBJ2-7	TRBD2	.	TRBV7-2	TGTGCCAGCAGCCCGGGACTAGCGTCCTACGAGCAGTACTTC	CASSPGLASYEQYF
TRBJ2-1	TRBD1	.	TRBV18	TGTGCCAGCTCATCCGACAGGGCGGGCAATGAGCAGTTCTTC	CASSSDRAGNEQFF
TRBJ2-1	.	.	TRBV7-9	TGTGCCAGCAGCTTAGGGCTCTCGGCGGGATCAGATGAGCAGTTCTTC	CASSLGLSAGSDEQFF